This T cell receptor (beta chain) is from a study of T cell responses to AZD1222 COVID-19 vaccine. Whole-study results and caveats: AZD1222 recipients seropositive at baseline numbered only 5 to 7.

CDR1 is MNHNS and CDR2 is SASEGT in the germline V gene. V was shortened by 1 base and J by 4 bases, with 10 bases between the two germline ends. CDR3 size: 15 residues. Worth noting for this clone: Its antigen remains unidentified.

Sequencing used immunoSEQ multiplex PCR; TCRdb keeps in-frame clones, though not all of them. The table records roughly 130,000 clones, 85% to 95% of them present only once. The source is an adult in good health. This chain joins TRBV6-1 and TRBJ1-4; D not certain. Sample: peripheral blood, taken on day 0 of AZD1222 vaccination. DNA of the CDR3: TGTGCCAGCAGTGAAGTAAACAGTAATAATGAAAAACTGTTTTTT. Translated: CASSEVNSNNEKLFF.